This entry concerns a single TCR beta chain. This specimen comes from a study of blood T cell repertoires in COVID-19. About the study: Donors in the United States, Italy and Spain gave samples during acute or convalescent COVID-19.

The repertoire was sequenced with immunoSEQ multiplex PCR; TCRdb's copy has only in-frame clones and lacks some. The sample includes roughly 200,000 clones, around 84% of them seen just once. The length of the CDR3 is 14 residues. CDR1 and CDR2 from the germline V gene are SGHNT and YYREEE (reference sequence). V lost 2 bases and J lost 2, with 10 bases in between. The receptor comes from an elderly woman with COVID-19, enrolled during active disease. The specimen sequenced was peripheral blood. The rearrangement uses TRBV5-4 and TRBJ1-1; possible D gene TRBD1, 5 bases. Here the CDR3 DNA reads TGTGCCAGCAGCTTCCAGGGTCTAAACACTGAAGCTTTCTTT. It specifies CASSFQGLNTEAFF.